This T cell receptor (beta chain) is drawn from a study of T cells in Graves' hyperthyroidism and ophthalmopathy. TCR beta CDR3 region amplification was performed from RNA transcripts. First-round RT-PCR targeting the TCR CDR3 was performed with the HTBI primer set. TCRdb analysed the multiplex PCR reads with MiXCR anew, one entry per CDR3 protein. The data contain 300,000 to 500,000 distinct CDR3 sequences, over 11% of them singletons. Trimming left V 2 bases short and J 5 bases short, with 20 bases between. The CDR3 is 16 amino acids. Germline-derived CDR1 and CDR2 are DFQATT and SNEGSKA (reference sequence).

The sequence derives from a man aged 50 or older with Graves' ophthalmopathy. J is TRBJ2-3 and V is TRBV20-1; no firm D call. What was sequenced was blood. CDR3 protein: CSARKGNVPGLDTQYF. The CDR3 DNA sequence: TGCAGTGCTAGAAAGGGTAACGTTCCTGGGTTAGATACGCAGTATTTT.